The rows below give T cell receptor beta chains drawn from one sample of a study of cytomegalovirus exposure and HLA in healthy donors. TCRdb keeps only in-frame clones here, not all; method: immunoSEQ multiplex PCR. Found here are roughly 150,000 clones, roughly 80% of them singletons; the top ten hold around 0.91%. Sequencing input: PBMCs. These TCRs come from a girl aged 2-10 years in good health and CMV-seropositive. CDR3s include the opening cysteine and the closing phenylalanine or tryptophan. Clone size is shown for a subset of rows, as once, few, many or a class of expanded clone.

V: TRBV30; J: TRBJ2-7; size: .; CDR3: CAFTTSIAGNYEQYF
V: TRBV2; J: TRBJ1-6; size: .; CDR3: CASRRTGAGESPLHF
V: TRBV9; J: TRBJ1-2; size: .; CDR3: CASSVPLTGGFYGYTF
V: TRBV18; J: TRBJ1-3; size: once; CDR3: CASSQNAHSGNTIYF
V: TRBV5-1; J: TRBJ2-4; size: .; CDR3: CASSLGTARLAKNIQYF
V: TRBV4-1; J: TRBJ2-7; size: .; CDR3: CASSQDGRGYEQYF
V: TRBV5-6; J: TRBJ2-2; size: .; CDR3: CASSFRGELFF
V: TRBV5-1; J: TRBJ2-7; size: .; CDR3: CASSQGLAVSYEQYF
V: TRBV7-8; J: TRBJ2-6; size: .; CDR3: CASSLKRKLSGANVLTF
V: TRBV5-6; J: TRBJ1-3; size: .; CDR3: CASSLVGRGGNTIYF
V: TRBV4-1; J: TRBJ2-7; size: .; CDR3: CASSPREGTGEQYF
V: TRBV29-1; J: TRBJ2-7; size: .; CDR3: CSVGGRGTAYEQYF
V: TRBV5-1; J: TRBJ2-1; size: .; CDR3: CASSLRRVSSYNEQFF
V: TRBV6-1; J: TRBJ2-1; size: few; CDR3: CASTPYPAYNEQFF
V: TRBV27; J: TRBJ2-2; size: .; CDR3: CATRVLLPGGAGGELFF
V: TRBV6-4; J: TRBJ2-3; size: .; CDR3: CASSDSTGRRTDTQYF
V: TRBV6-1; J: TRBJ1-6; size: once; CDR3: CASSERLDRWDSPLHF
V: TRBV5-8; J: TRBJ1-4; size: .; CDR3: CASSYRTLHF
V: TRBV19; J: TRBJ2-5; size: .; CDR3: CASSTGTVQETQYF